This T cell receptor (beta chain) was sequenced during a study of long-term antiretroviral therapy in people with HIV. The assay used was immunoSEQ (version v3.0), run at survey level. The table came from immunoSEQ multiplex PCR; TCRdb's copy has only in-frame clones and leaves some out. The data contain tens of thousands of clones, around 96% of them seen just once; the ten biggest clones take up under 3%. Study-level results: Among HIV repertoires, CDR3 length ranges were narrower than those of controls. The clones with expansion before ART were dominant in the repertoire at all time points.

From each donor, at least one pre-ART PBMC sample and at least two post-ART PBMC samples were obtained. Remarks on this clone: What it binds is unknown.

The CDR3 has 13 amino acids. From germline, CDR1 is MDHEN and CDR2 SYDVKM. Germline trimming cut 7 bases from V and 3 bases from J; bases unmatched to any gene: 2. The TCR originated in a man under 40 with HIV. V is TRBV28 and J is TRBJ2-5; 10 bases match TRBD1. Sequences were derived from unsorted PBMCs, sampled 6.6 years after starting antiretroviral therapy. The CDR3 sequence: CASIGTGEETQYF. CDR3 bases: TGTGCCAGCATAGGGACAGGGGAAGAGACCCAGTACTTC.